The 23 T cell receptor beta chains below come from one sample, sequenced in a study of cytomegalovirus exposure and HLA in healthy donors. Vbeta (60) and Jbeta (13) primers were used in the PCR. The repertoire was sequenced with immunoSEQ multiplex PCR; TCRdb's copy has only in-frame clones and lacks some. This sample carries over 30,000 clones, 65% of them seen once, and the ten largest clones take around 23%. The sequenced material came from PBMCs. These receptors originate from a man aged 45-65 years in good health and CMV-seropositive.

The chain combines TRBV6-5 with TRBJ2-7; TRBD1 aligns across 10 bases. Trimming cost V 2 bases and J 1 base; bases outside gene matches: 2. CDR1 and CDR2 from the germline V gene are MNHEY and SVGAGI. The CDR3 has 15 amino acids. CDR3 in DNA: TGTGCCAGCAGTTACCGGGACAGGGGATCCTACGAGCAGTACTTC. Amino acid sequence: CASSYRDRGSYEQYF.

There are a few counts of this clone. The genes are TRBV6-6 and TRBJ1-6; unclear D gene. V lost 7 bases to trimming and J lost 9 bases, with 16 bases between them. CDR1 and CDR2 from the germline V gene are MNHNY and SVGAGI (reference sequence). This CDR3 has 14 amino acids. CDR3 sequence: CASTYGVEASPLHF. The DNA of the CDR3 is TGTGCCAGCACGTACGGGGTGGAGGCTTCACCCCTCCACTTT.

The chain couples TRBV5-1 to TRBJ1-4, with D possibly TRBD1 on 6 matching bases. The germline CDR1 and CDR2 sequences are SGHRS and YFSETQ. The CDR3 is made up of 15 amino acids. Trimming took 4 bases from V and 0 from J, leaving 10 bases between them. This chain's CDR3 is CASSLTGTTNEKLFF. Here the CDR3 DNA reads TGCGCCAGCAGCCTGACAGGAACAACTAATGAAAAACTGTTTTTT.

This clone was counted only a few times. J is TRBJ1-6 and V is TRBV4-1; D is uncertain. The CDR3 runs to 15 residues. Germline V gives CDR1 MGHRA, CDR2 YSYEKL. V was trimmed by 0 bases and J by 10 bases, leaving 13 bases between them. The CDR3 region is CASSQEGIRESPLHF. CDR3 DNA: TGCGCCAGCAGCCAAGAGGGGATACGGGAATCACCCCTCCACTTT.

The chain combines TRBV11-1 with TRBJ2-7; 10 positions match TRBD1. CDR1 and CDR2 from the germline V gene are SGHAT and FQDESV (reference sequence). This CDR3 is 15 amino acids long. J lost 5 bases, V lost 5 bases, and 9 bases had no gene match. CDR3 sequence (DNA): TGTGCCAGCAGCACCCCGGGACAGGGGATAGACGAGCAGTACTTC. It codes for CASSTPGQGIDEQYF.

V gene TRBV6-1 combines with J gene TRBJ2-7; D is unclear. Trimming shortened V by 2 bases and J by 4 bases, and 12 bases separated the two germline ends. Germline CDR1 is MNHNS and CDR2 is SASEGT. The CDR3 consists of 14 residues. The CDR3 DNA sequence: TGTGCCAGCAGTGAAAGGCAGGTTCCTTACGAGCAGTACTTC. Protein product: CASSERQVPYEQYF.

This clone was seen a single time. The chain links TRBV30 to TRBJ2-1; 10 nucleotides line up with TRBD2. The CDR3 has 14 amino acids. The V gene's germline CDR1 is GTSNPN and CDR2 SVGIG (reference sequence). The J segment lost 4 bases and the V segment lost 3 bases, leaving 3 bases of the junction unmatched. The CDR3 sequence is CAWSPAGGYNEQFF. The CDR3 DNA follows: TGTGCCTGGAGCCCAGCGGGAGGGTACAATGAGCAGTTCTTC.

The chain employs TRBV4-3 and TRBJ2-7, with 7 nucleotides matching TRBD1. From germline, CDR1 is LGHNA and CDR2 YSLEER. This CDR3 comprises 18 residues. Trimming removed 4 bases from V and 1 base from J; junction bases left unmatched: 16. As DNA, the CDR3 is TGCGCCAGCAGCCCCCACCTCATCGGGACAGTTAAGTCCTACGAGCAGTACTTC. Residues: CASSPHLIGTVKSYEQYF.

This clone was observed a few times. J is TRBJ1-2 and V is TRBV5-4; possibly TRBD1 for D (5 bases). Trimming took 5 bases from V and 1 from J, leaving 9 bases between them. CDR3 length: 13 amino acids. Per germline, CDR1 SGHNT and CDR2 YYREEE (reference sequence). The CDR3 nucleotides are TGTGCCAGCAGACTGGGGGGTAACTATGGCTACACCTTC. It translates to CASRLGGNYGYTF. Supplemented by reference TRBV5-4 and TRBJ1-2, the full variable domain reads ETGVTQSPTHLIKTRGQQVTLRCSSQSGHNTVSWYQQALGQGPQFIFQYYREEENGRGNFPPRFSGLQFPNYSSELNVNALELDDSALYLCASRLGGNYGYTFGSGTRLTVV.

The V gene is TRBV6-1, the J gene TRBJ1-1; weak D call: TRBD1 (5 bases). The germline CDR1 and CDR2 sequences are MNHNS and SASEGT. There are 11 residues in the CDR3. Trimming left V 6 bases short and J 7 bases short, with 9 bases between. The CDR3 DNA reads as TGTGCCAGCAGGGGGCCTATTGAAGCTTTCTTT. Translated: CASRGPIEAFF.

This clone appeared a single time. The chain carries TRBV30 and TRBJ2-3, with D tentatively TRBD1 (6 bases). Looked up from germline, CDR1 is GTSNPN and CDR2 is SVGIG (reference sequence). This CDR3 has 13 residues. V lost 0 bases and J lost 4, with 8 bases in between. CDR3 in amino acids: CAWSVQGSDTQYF. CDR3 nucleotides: TGTGCCTGGAGTGTACAGGGTTCAGATACGCAGTATTTT.

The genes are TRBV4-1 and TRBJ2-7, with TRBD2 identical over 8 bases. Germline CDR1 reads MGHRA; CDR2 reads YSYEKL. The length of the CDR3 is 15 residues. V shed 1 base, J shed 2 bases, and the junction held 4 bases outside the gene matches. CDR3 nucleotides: TGCGCCAGCAGCCAAGTCCTAGCGGGCCCCTACGAGCAGTACTTC. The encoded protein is CASSQVLAGPYEQYF.

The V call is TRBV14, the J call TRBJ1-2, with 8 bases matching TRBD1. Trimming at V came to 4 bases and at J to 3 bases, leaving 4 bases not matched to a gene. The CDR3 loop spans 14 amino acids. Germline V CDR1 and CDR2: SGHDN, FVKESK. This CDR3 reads CASSPGGFYYGYTF. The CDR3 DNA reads TGTGCCAGCAGCCCAGGGGGCTTCTACTATGGCTACACCTTC. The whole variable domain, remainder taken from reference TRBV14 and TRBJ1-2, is EAGVTQFPSHSVIEKGQTVTLRCDPISGHDNLYWYRRVMGKEIKFLLHFVKESKQDESGMPNNRFLAERTGGTYSTLKVQPAELEDSGVYFCASSPGGFYYGYTFGSGTRLTVV.

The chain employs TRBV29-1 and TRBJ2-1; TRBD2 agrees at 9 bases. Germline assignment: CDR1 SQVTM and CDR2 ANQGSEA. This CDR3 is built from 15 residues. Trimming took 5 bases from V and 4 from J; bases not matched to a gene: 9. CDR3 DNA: TGCAGCGTTATAAGCGGGGGGCCCTCTTACAATGAGCAGTTCTTC. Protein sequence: CSVISGGPSYNEQFF.

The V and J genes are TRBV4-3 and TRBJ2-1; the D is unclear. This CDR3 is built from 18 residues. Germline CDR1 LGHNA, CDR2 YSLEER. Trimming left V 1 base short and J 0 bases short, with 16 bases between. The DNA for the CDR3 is TGCGCCAGCAGCCAAGTTTATTCGTTCGCGAGCTCCTACAATGAGCAGTTCTTC. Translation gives CASSQVYSFASSYNEQFF.

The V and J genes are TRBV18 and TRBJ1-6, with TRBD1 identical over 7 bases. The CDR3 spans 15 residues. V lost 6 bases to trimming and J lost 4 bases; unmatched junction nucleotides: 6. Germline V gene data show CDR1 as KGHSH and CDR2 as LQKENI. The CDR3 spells CASSLGQAYNSPLHF. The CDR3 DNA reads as TGTGCCAGCTCGTTAGGACAGGCATATAATTCACCCCTCCACTTT. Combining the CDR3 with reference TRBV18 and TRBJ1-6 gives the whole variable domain NAGVMQNPRHLVRRRGQEARLRCSPMKGHSHVYWYRQLPEEGLKFMVYLQKENIIDESGMPKERFSAEFPKEGPSILRIQQVVRGDSAAYFCASSLGQAYNSPLHFGNGTRLTVT.

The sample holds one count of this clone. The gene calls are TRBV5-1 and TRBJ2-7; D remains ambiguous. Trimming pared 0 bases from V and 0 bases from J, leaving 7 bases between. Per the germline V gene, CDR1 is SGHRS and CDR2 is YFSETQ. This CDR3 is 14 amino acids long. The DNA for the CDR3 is TGCGCCAGCAGCTTGGATCTGAGCTCCTACGAGCAGTACTTC. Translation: CASSLDLSSYEQYF.

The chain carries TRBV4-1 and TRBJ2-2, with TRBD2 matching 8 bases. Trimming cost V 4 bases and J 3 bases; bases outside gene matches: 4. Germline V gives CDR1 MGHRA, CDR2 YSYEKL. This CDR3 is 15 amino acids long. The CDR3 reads CASSRGGGYTGELFF. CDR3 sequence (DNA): TGCGCCAGCAGCCGTGGCGGGGGGTACACCGGGGAGCTGTTTTTT.

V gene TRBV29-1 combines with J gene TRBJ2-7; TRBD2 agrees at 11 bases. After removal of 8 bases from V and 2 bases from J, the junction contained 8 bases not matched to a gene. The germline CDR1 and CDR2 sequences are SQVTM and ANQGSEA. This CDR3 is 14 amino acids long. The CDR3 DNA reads TGCAGCACCTTAGCGGGAGGGGGGGCCTACGAGCAGTACTTC. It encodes CSTLAGGGAYEQYF.

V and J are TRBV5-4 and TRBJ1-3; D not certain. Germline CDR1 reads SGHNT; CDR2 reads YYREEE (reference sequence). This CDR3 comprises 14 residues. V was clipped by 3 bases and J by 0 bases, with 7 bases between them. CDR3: CASSSSTSGNTIYF. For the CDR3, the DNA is TGTGCCAGCAGCTCGAGTACCTCTGGAAACACCATATATTTT.

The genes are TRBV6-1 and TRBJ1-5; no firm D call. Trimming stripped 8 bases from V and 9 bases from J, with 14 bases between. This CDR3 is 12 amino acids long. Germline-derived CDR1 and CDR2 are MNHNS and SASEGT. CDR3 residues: CASEAGIGPQHF. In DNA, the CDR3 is TGTGCCAGCGAAGCAGGAATTGGGCCCCAGCATTTT.

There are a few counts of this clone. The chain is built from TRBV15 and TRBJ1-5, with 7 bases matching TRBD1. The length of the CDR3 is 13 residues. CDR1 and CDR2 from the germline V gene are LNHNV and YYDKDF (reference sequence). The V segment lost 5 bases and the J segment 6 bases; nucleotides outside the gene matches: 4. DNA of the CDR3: TGTGCCACCAGCCGGGACAGTTTTCAGCCCCAGCATTTT. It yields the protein CATSRDSFQPQHF.

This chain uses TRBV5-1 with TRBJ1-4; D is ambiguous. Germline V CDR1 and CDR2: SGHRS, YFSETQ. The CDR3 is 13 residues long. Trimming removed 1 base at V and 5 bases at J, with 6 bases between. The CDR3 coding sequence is TGCGCCAGCAGCTTGATGTCGAATGAAAAACTGTTTTTT. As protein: CASSLMSNEKLFF.